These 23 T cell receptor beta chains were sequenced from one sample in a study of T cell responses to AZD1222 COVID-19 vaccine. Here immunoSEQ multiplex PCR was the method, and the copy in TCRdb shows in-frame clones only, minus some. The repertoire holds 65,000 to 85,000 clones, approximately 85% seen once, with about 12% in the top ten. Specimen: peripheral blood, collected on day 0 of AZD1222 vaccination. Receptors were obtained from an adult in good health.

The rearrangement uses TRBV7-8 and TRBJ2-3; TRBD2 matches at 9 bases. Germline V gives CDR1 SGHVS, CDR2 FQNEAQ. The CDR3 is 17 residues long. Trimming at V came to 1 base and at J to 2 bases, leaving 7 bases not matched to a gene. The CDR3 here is CASSLGLAGSATDTQYF. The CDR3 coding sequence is TGTGCCAGCAGCTTAGGGCTAGCGGGGTCCGCCACAGATACGCAGTATTTT. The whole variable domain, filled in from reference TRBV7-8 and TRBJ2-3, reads GAGVSQSPRYKVAKRGQDVALRCDPISGHVSLFWYQQALGQGPEFLTYFQNEAQLDKSGLPSDRFFAERPEGSVSTLKIQRTQQEDSAVYLCASSLGLAGSATDTQYFGPGTRLTVL.

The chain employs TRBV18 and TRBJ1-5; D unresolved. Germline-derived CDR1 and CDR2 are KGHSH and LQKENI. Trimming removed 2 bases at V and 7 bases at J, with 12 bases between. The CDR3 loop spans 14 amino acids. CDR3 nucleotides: TGTGCCAGCTCACCAGGGCACGGAGGGCAGCCCCAGCATTTT. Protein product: CASSPGHGGQPQHF. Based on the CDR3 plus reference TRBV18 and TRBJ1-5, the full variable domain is NAGVMQNPRHLVRRRGQEARLRCSPMKGHSHVYWYRQLPEEGLKFMVYLQKENIIDESGMPKERFSAEFPKEGPSILRIQQVVRGDSAAYFCASSPGHGGQPQHFGDGTRLSIL.

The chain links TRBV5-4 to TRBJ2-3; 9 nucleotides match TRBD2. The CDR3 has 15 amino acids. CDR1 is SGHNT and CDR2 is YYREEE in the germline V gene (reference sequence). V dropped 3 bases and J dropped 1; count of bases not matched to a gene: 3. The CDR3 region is CASSSSGDRTDTQYF. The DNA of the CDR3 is TGTGCCAGCAGCTCTAGCGGGGATCGCACAGATACGCAGTATTTT.

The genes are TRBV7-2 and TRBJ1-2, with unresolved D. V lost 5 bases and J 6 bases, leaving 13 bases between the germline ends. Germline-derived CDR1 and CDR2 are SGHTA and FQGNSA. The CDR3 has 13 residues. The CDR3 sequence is CASSPTNSNGYTF. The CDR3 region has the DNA TGTGCCAGCAGCCCAACGAATTCGAATGGCTACACCTTC.

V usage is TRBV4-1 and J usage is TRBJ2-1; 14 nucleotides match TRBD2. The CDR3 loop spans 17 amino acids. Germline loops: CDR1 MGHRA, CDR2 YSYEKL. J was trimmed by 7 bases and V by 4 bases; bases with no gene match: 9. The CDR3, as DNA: TGCGCCAGCAGCCGCGGGACTAGCGGGGGTACGGGTAATGAGCAGTTCTTC. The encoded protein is CASSRGTSGGTGNEQFF.

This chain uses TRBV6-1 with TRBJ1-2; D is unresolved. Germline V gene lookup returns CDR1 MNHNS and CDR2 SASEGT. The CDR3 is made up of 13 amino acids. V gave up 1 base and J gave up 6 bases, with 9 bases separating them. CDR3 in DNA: TGTGCCAGCAGTGAAGTTCCCACAGATGGCTACACCTTC. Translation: CASSEVPTDGYTF.

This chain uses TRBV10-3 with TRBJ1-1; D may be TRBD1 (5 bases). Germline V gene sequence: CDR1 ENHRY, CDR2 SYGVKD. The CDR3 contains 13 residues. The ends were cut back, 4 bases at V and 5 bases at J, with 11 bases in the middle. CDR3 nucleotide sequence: TGTGCCATCAGTGGAGACCAGGGAACTGAAGCTTTCTTT. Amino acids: CAISGDQGTEAFF.

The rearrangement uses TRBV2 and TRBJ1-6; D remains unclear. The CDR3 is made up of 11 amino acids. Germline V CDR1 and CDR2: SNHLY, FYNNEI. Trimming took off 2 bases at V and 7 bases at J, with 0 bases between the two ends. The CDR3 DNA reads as TGTGCCAGCAGTGAAAATTCACCCCTCCACTTT. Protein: CASSENSPLHF.

CDR3 coding DNA: TGTGCCTGGGGCGTGTCGGCAGGTCAGCCCCAGCATTTT. Translating it yields CAWGVSAGQPQHF. This chain joins TRBV30 and TRBJ1-5; D unclear. From germline, CDR1 is GTSNPN and CDR2 SVGIG (reference sequence). Trimming left V 5 bases short and J 6 bases short, with 14 bases between. CDR3 length equals 13 residues.

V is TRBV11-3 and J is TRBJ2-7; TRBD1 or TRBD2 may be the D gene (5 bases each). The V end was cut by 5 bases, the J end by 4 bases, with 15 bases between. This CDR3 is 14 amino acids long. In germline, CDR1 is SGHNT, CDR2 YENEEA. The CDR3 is CASSPRDGAYEQYF. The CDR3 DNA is TGTGCCAGCAGCCCCAGGGACGGCGCTTACGAGCAGTACTTC. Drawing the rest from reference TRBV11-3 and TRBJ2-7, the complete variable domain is EAGVVQSPRYKIIEKKQPVAFWCNPISGHNTLYWYLQNLGQGPELLIRYENEEAVDDSQLPKDRFSAERLKGVDSTLKIQPAELGDSAVYLCASSPRDGAYEQYFGPGTRLTVT.

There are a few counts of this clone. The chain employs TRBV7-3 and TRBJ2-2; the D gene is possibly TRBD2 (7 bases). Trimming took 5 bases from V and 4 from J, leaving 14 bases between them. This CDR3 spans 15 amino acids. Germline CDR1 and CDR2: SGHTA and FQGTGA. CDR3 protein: CASSPQGGATGELFF. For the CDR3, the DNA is TGTGCCAGCAGCCCCCAAGGGGGGGCCACCGGGGAGCTGTTTTTT.

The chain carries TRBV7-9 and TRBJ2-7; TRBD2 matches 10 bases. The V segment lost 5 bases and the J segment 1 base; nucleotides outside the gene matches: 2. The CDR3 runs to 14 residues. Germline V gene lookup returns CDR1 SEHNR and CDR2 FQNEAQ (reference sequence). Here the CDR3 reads CASSPSGGSYEQYF. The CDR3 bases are TGTGCCAGCAGCCCTAGCGGGGGATCCTACGAGCAGTACTTC.

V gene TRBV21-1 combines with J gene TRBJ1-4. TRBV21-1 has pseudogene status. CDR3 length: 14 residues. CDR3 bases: TGTGCCAGCAGCAAATGGAGGCTTAATGAAAAACTGTTTTTT. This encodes CASSKWRLNEKLFF.

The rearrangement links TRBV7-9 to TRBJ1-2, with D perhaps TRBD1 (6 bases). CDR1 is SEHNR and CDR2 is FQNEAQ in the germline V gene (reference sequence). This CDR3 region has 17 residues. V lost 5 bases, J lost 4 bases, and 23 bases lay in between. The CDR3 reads CASSRGSWVLESYGYTF. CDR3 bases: TGTGCCAGCAGCAGGGGGAGCTGGGTACTCGAGAGCTATGGCTACACCTTC.

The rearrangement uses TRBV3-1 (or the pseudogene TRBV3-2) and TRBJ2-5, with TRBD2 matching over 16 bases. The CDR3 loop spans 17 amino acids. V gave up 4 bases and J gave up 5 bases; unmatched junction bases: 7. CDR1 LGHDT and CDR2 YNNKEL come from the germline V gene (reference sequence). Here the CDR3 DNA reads TGTGCCAGCAGCCCGGGACTAGCGGGGGGGCCGTGGGAGACCCAGTACTTC. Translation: CASSPGLAGGPWETQYF.

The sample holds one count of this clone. The CDR3 bases are TGTGCCAGCAGTTACTCTTGGGACCTGAATCAGCCCCAGCATTTT. As protein: CASSYSWDLNQPQHF. The J gene is TRBJ1-5, the V gene TRBV6-5; D is possibly TRBD1 (5 bases). The CDR3 extends over 15 amino acids. With 0 bases removed from V and 4 bases from J, the gap between germline ends came to 10 bases. Germline assignment: CDR1 MNHEY and CDR2 SVGAGI.

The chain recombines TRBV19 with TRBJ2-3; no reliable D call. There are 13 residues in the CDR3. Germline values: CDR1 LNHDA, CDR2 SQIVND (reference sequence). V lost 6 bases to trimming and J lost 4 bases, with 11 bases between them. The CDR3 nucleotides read TGTGCCAGTAGACCCCCCTTGGCAGATACGCAGTATTTT. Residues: CASRPPLADTQYF.

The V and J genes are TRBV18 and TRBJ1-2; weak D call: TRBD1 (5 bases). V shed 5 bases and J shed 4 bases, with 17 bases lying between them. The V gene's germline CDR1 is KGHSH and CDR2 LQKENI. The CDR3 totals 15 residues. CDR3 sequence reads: CASSSGTSLGYGYTF. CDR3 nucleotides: TGTGCCAGCTCATCCGGGACCTCCCTGGGCTATGGCTACACCTTC.

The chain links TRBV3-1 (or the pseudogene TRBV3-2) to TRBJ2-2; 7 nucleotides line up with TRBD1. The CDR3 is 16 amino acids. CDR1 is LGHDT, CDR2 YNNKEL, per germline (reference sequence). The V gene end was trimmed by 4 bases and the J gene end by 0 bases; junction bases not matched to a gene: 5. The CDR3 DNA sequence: TGTGCCAGCAGCCTCGGACAGGTTCCGAACACCGGGGAGCTGTTTTTT. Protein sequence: CASSLGQVPNTGELFF.

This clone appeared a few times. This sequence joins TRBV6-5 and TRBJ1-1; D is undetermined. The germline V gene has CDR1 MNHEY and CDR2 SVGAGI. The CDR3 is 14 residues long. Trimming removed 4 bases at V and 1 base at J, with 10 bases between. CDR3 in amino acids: CASSLSQGNTEAFF. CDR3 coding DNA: TGTGCCAGCAGTTTGAGTCAAGGGAACACTGAAGCTTTCTTT.

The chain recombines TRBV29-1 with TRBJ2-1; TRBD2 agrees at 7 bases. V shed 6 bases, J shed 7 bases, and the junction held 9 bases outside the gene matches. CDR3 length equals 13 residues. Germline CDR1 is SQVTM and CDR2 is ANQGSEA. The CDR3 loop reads CSVWGGTENEQFF. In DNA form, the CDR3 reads TGCAGCGTCTGGGGAGGGACGGAGAATGAGCAGTTCTTC.

CDR3 in amino acids: CASSQDLSGGFYF. The DNA for the CDR3 is TGCGCCAGCAGCCAAGATTTGAGCGGGGGGTTTTACTTC. The chain carries TRBV4-1 and TRBJ2-5, with 9 bases identical to TRBD2. V trimming: 0 bases; J trimming: 14 bases; junction bases outside the gene matches: 7. CDR1 and CDR2 from the germline V gene are MGHRA and YSYEKL. The CDR3 extends over 13 amino acids.

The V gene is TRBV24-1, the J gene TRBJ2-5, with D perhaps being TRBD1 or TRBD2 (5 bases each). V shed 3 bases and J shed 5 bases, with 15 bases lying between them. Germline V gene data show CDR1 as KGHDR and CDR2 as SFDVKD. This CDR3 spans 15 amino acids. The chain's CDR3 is CATSDPRTEGETQYF. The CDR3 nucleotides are TGTGCCACCAGTGATCCAAGGACCGAGGGGGAGACCCAGTACTTC.